This TCR beta chain derives from a study of blood T cell repertoires in COVID-19 (dated by TCRdb to 2019 to 2021). Turning to the overall study: The collaborator samples originated in the United States, Italy and Spain and spanned the acute and convalescent phases of COVID-19. The prospective study material was composed of cDNA or gDNA derived from T cells, B-cell-depleted T cells, or PBMCs. Subjects who had been exposed to COVID-19, were actively infected with it, or had recovered from it provided the deeply sampled blood TCRbeta repertoires that made up the dataset. The repertoires were released in a freely available public database meant as a resource for research on the immune response to SARS-CoV-2. Samples were obtained from the ongoing ImmuneRACE study (first 160 participants) and from 950 to 1,500 subjects provided by 6 global collaborators. A de-identified subject ID, COVID-19 status, age in years and sex were almost always included in the sample metadata. Where available, HLA class I and class II types were taken from metadata supplied by the sample provider and were not determined by assay-based typing.

Sequences MNHEY (CDR1) and SVGAGI (CDR2) are obtained from the germline V gene. The CDR3 measures 14 amino acids from cysteine to phenylalanine. Only the CDR3 region is kept as DNA, spanning 42 bases read in frame from base 1. V has 6 bases trimmed and J has 5 bases trimmed; junction bases matching no gene number 9. On this clone: Its antigen is not yet known. The record has no base qualities; no much larger clone is one base away.

The study at large found these results: How much clinical and demographic metadata was included differed by source and by participant, and the metadata was provided uncurated.

Each collaborating institution followed its own protocols to collect whole blood in K2EDTA tubes. For TCRbeta analysis, collaborator samples were shipped as frozen whole blood, as isolated PBMCs, or as DNA extracted from either sample type. The immunoSEQ Assay, a bias-controlled multiplex PCR, was used to amplify TCRbeta CDR3 regions from genomic DNA. On the authors' methods: Within the assay, amplification of reference gene primers was used to estimate how many nucleated cells each sample contained. Sequence reads were collapsed and filtered to measure the absolute abundance of every unique TCRbeta CDR3 rearrangement. For each sample, productive Simpson clonality was calculated as the square root of Simpson's diversity index across productive rearrangements. TCRdb holds this immuneACCESS table with in-frame rearrangements only. Some clones are missing; in checked studies, unresolved V genes explain under half, and the rest has no known cause. V, J and clone size are those of that table, while D and trimming were read from the DNA. The table for this sample lists 200,000 to 250,000 clones; around 83% of them were counted only once. The ten largest clones represent 0.98% of the sample.

The receptor chain draws on TRBV6-5 and TRBJ2-7, with TRBD1 identical over 8 junction bases. This clonotype was sampled from a middle-aged man with acute or convalescent COVID-19. Sequencing was performed on peripheral blood. The DNA reads TGTGCCAGCAGATCACCGGGACAGGCCCACGAGCAGTACTTC. It translates as CASRSPGQAHEQYF.